The 18 T cell receptor beta chains given below trace back to one sample, sequenced in a study of blood T cell repertoires in COVID-19. This table comes from immunoSEQ multiplex PCR, and its TCRdb copy is limited to in-frame clones, with some not included. The data contain around 300,000 clones, about nine tenths of them singletons. The sequenced sample consisted of peripheral blood. These receptors all come from a woman aged 50 to 60 with COVID-19, enrolled during active disease.

By share of the sample, this clone is medium-sized (0.01 to 0.1%). The rearrangement uses TRBV15 and TRBJ1-1; 8 bases line up with TRBD1. Losses at the gene ends were 0 bases for V and 1 base for J; bases not matched to a gene: 1. Per the germline V gene, CDR1 is LNHNV and CDR2 is YYDKDF (reference sequence). The CDR3 length is 15 residues. The CDR3 DNA sequence: TGTGCCACCAGCAGAGAGGACAGGGCGAACACTGAAGCTTTCTTT. It specifies CATSREDRANTEAFF.

The rearrangement links TRBV18 to TRBJ1-5; 7 bases agree with TRBD1. Germline V CDR1 and CDR2: KGHSH, LQKENI. J was trimmed by 5 bases and V by 2 bases; bases with no gene match: 9. The CDR3 has 16 residues. CDR3: CASSPMWQGGDQPQHF. DNA for the CDR3: TGTGCCAGCTCACCAATGTGGCAGGGGGGCGATCAGCCCCAGCATTTT. The variable domain in full, completed from reference TRBV18 and TRBJ1-5, reads NAGVMQNPRHLVRRRGQEARLRCSPMKGHSHVYWYRQLPEEGLKFMVYLQKENIIDESGMPKERFSAEFPKEGPSILRIQQVVRGDSAAYFCASSPMWQGGDQPQHFGDGTRLSIL.

The chain uses TRBV6-6 and TRBJ1-3; the match to TRBD1 covers 7 bases. CDR3 size: 14 residues. V lost 2 bases to trimming and J lost 4 bases; unmatched junction nucleotides: 2. Germline lookup yields CDR1 MNHNY and CDR2 SVGAGI (reference sequence). The CDR3 loop is CASSYGTDGNTIYF. CDR3 nucleotide sequence: TGTGCCAGCAGTTACGGGACAGACGGAAACACCATATATTTT.

The table lists this clone with a few counts. This rearrangement joins TRBV14 to TRBJ2-3, with TRBD2 as a possible D gene (6 bases). CDR3 size: 14 residues. Germline CDR1 SGHDN, CDR2 FVKESK. V was pared by 0 bases and J by 9 bases, with 13 bases between. CDR3 sequence: CASSQDPRLGTQYF. The CDR3 coding sequence is TGTGCCAGCAGCCAAGATCCCCGACTAGGGACGCAGTATTTT.

CDR3 loop: CASGGGREAVIEQYF. The CDR3, as DNA: TGTGCCAGCGGAGGAGGTCGGGAGGCTGTTATCGAGCAGTACTTC. The chain has TRBV7-9 and TRBJ2-7, with 7 bases lining up with TRBD2. The CDR3 totals 15 residues. CDR1 and CDR2 (germline): SEHNR, FQNEAQ (reference sequence). After removal of 8 bases from V and 6 bases from J, the junction contained 16 bases not matched to a gene.

The CDR3 bases are TGTGCCAGCAGCCCCAACGTGGGGGGGGGCACAGATACGCAGTATTTT. This codes for CASSPNVGGGTDTQYF. V usage is TRBV7-9 and J usage is TRBJ2-3; 7 bases are a match to TRBD2. Looked up from germline, CDR1 is SEHNR and CDR2 is FQNEAQ (reference sequence). This CDR3 has 16 residues. V trimming: 5 bases; J trimming: 1 base; junction bases outside the gene matches: 9.

This rearrangement joins TRBV4-1 to TRBJ2-3; 10 bases align to TRBD1. V was clipped by 4 bases and J by 5 bases; unmatched bases: 15. This CDR3 has 18 residues. Per the germline V gene, CDR1 is MGHRA and CDR2 is YSYEKL. The CDR3: CASSRLGQGSAWGDTQYF. Written as DNA, the CDR3 is TGCGCCAGCAGCCGCTTGGGACAGGGGAGTGCTTGGGGAGATACGCAGTATTTT.

The chain couples TRBV10-1 to TRBJ2-1; the D is unclear. Deletions cut 3 bases from V and 0 bases from J, with 12 bases between. The CDR3 contains 16 residues. The germline V gene encodes CDR1 WNHNN and CDR2 SYGVQD (reference sequence). The CDR3 DNA reads as TGCGCCAGCAGTGACTATGACACCCTCTCCTACAATGAGCAGTTCTTC. It encodes CASSDYDTLSYNEQFF.

V is TRBV7-9 and J is TRBJ2-1; D might be TRBD1 (6 bases). Germline-derived CDR1 and CDR2 are SEHNR and FQNEAQ (reference sequence). V lost 1 base and J 4 bases, leaving 8 bases between the germline ends. CDR3 length equals 14 residues. CDR3 in amino acids: CASSLVGGYNEQFF. CDR3 bases: TGTGCCAGCAGCTTAGTAGGGGGATACAATGAGCAGTTCTTC.

The chain carries TRBV2 and TRBJ2-7, with 9 bases identical to TRBD2. Per germline, CDR1 SNHLY and CDR2 FYNNEI. V was clipped by 7 bases and J by 0 bases; unmatched bases: 10. CDR3 size: 16 residues. The CDR3 DNA follows: TGTGCCAGCAACGATCGGACTAGCGCCTCCTCCTACGAGCAGTACTTC. It codes for CASNDRTSASSYEQYF.

This chain links TRBV5-1 with TRBJ2-7; 10 nucleotides agree with TRBD1. V gave up 0 bases and J gave up 4 bases; unmatched junction bases: 7. The V gene's germline CDR1 is SGHRS and CDR2 YFSETQ. This CDR3 is built from 16 residues. CDR3 sequence: CASSLGVGTGVYEQYF. The DNA for the CDR3 is TGCGCCAGCAGCTTGGGAGTTGGGACAGGGGTTTACGAGCAGTACTTC.

The rearrangement uses TRBV6-5 and TRBJ2-1; TRBD1 matches at 9 bases. CDR1 and CDR2 from the germline V gene are MNHEY and SVGAGI. The CDR3 loop spans 15 amino acids. The V gene end was trimmed by 4 bases and the J gene end by 2 bases; junction bases not matched to a gene: 3. The CDR3 region is CASSSTGGPYNEQFF. The CDR3 DNA follows: TGTGCCAGCAGTTCCACAGGGGGCCCCTACAATGAGCAGTTCTTC.

This clone appeared a few times. The genes are TRBV7-9 and TRBJ1-2, with TRBD1 as a possible D gene (5 bases). The CDR3 runs to 15 residues. Trimming stripped 5 bases from V and 8 bases from J, with 21 bases between. The germline V gene has CDR1 SEHNR and CDR2 FQNEAQ (reference sequence). CDR3 nucleotides: TGTGCCAGCAGCCTACCGGAGGGGCAGGTACGGGGCTACACCTTC. The encoded protein is CASSLPEGQVRGYTF. Complete variable domain (other parts from reference TRBV7-9 and TRBJ1-2): DTGVSQNPRHKITKRGQNVTFRCDPISEHNRLYWYRQTLGQGPEFLTYFQNEAQLEKSRLLSDRFSAERPKGSFSTLEIQRTEQGDSAMYLCASSLPEGQVRGYTFGSGTRLTVV.

This chain joins TRBV11-3 and TRBJ1-1; D gene ambiguous. The CDR3 runs 13 residues. From germline, CDR1 is SGHNT and CDR2 YENEEA. V lost 0 bases and J 11 bases, leaving 13 bases between the germline ends. CDR3 in DNA: TGTGCCAGCAGCTTAGACTCCGGGGTAGAGGCTTTCTTT. This translates into CASSLDSGVEAFF.

V is TRBV6-2 or TRBV6-3 and J is TRBJ2-2; TRBD1 matches at 8 bases. The CDR3 is 14 amino acids. The ends lost 5 bases at V and 4 bases at J; junction bases unmatched: 3. In germline, CDR1 is MNHEY, CDR2 SVGEGT. Here the CDR3 reads CASSGQGVTGELFF. CDR3 nucleotides: TGTGCCAGCAGTGGACAGGGCGTCACCGGGGAGCTGTTTTTT.

The V gene is TRBV18, the J gene TRBJ1-1; a possible D gene is TRBD1 (5 bases). The germline V and J ends were trimmed by 5 bases and 3 bases, with 10 bases remaining between them. The CDR3 totals 13 residues. The germline V gene encodes CDR1 KGHSH and CDR2 LQKENI. CDR3 in DNA: TGTGCCAGCTCAAAGGGGCAAGACACTGAAGCTTTCTTT. Translation gives CASSKGQDTEAFF.

The rearrangement joins TRBV6-1 to TRBJ1-5; 7 bases map to TRBD1. The CDR3 has 16 amino acids. Germline V gene lookup returns CDR1 MNHNS and CDR2 SASEGT. V lost 1 base, J lost 5 bases, and 8 bases stayed unmatched. CDR3 nucleotide sequence: TGTGCCAGCAGTGAAGTTGGGGACAGCTCCTATCAGCCCCAGCATTTT. This translates into CASSEVGDSSYQPQHF.

The V call is TRBV7-8, the J call TRBJ2-7, with TRBD2 matching 11 bases. V was clipped by 5 bases and J by 2 bases; unmatched bases: 2. The CDR3 runs 14 residues. Germline assignment: CDR1 SGHVS and CDR2 FQNEAQ. This chain's CDR3 is CASSPTSGAYEQYF. CDR3 in DNA: TGTGCCAGCAGCCCGACTAGCGGGGCCTACGAGCAGTACTTC.